These 10 T cell receptor gamma chains were sequenced from one sample in a study of Vδ1+ human thymocytes. General study findings and limits: Thymic TRG and TRD repertoires appeared highly polyclonal.

RNA was extracted from the cells and then reverse transcribed. CDR3 amplicons came from multiplex PCR with pooled V-gene forward and constant-region reverse primers. With CATT, TCRdb re-called clones from the multiplex PCR reads. The table records roughly 7,000 gamma-chain clones, 42% of them present only once. Antigens for these TCRs are unknown. Sequencing input: Vdelta1+ gamma-delta thymocytes from the thymus. Sample subset: FACS-sorted CD3+ TCRalphabeta- TCRVdelta1+ TCRVdelta2- thymocytes. Receptors were obtained from a boy under two years old who had congenital heart surgery.

The V and J genes are TRGV3 and TRGJ1 or TRGJ2. As TCRdb names no J gene, one was assigned here on the basis of a DNA match to germline. Germline V gives CDR1 VTNTFY, CDR2 YDVSTARD (reference sequence). V dropped 1 base and J dropped 2; count of bases not matched to a gene: 5. The CDR3 has 14 amino acids. The CDR3 loop reads CATWDRPYYYKKLF. In DNA form, the CDR3 reads TGTGCCACCTGGGACAGACCGTATTATTATAAGAAACTCTTT.

The chain uses TRGV4 and TRGJ1 or TRGJ2. The J gene was missing in TCRdb and was found by matching the end of the DNA to germline. CDR3 size: 11 residues. V was pared by 0 bases and J by 10 bases, with 3 bases of the junction left unmatched. Per germline, CDR1 EGSTGY and CDR2 YDSYTSSV. The CDR3 DNA sequence: TGTGCCACCTGGGATGGGGGAAAGAAACTCTTT. The encoded protein is CATWDGGKKLF.

This clone was seen a handful of times. This chain connects TRGV4 to TRGJ1 or TRGJ2. The J gene, left out of TCRdb, was set here by checking the DNA against germline. Germline V gene lookup returns CDR1 EGSTGY and CDR2 YDSYTSSV. The CDR3 runs to 14 residues. V lost 0 bases to trimming and J lost 0 bases; unmatched junction nucleotides: 2. This CDR3 reads CATWDGGNYYKKLF. The DNA for the CDR3 is TGTGCCACCTGGGATGGGGGGAATTATTATAAGAAACTCTTT.

Worth noting for this clone: A single base separates this from a much larger clone, so it may be a read error. This chain joins TRGV5 and TRGJ1 or TRGJ2. TCRdb gives no J gene; it was assigned here by matching the DNA to germline. The CDR3 sequence is 11 residues long. V lost 3 bases and J lost 12; bases outside the gene matches: 8. Germline-derived CDR1 and CDR2 are VINAFY and YDVSNSKD. In DNA, the CDR3 is TGTGCCACCTGGGACTGGCGGGGGAAACTCTTT. Translated: CATWDWRGKLF.

This clone turned up a few times. The chain links TRGV5 to TRGJ1 or TRGJ2. TCRdb records no J gene; here it was assigned by comparing the DNA to germline. The CDR3 length is 10 residues. CDR1 VINAFY and CDR2 YDVSNSKD come from the germline V gene. J lost 8 bases, V lost 4 bases, and 2 bases had no gene match. The CDR3 spells CATWDDKKLF. CDR3 DNA: TGTGCCACCTGGGATGATAAGAAACTCTTT.

V and J are TRGV8 and TRGJ1 or TRGJ2. Assignment of the J gene here rests on matching the DNA to germline, because TCRdb gives none. Germline assignment: CDR1 VENAVY and CDR2 YDSYNSRV. The CDR3 totals 11 residues. V lost 12 bases, J lost 8 bases, and 13 bases stayed unmatched. CDR3 nucleotides: TGTGCCTCCGGGGACTATCATAAGAAACTCTTT. As protein: CASGDYHKKLF.

The V gene is TRGV2, the J gene TRGJ1 or TRGJ2. Per the germline V gene, CDR1 is EGSNGY and CDR2 is YDSYNSKV. The CDR3 length is 15 residues. Unmatched junction bases numbered 11, after V lost 1 base and J lost 5 bases. The CDR3 bases are TGTGCCACCTGGGACGGAGCCCCTAAGAATTATAAGAAACTCTTT. As protein: CATWDGAPKNYKKLF.

V is TRGV4 and J is TRGJ1 or TRGJ2. TCRdb lists no J gene, so it was determined here by aligning the DNA to germline. This CDR3 is 13 amino acids long. V dropped 5 bases and J dropped 1; count of bases not matched to a gene: 5. From germline, CDR1 is EGSTGY and CDR2 YDSYTSSV. CDR3 coding DNA: TGTGCCACCTGGGTTCAAAATTATTATAAGAAACTCTTT. It codes for CATWVQNYYKKLF.

The chain combines TRGV2 with TRGJ1 or TRGJ2. There are 14 residues in the CDR3. The ends lost 0 bases at V and 1 base at J; junction bases unmatched: 3. The germline V gene has CDR1 EGSNGY and CDR2 YDSYNSKV. The CDR3 nucleotides are TGTGCCACCTGGGACGGGCCCAATTATTATAAGAAACTCTTT. Translating gives CATWDGPNYYKKLF.

The J gene is TRGJ1 or TRGJ2, the V gene TRGV2. TCRdb leaves out the J gene; it was filled in here by matching the DNA to germline. The CDR3 runs 13 residues. Germline loops: CDR1 EGSNGY, CDR2 YDSYNSKV. Trimming took 2 bases from V and 6 from J; bases not matched to a gene: 7. DNA of the CDR3: TGTGCCACCTGGGACGCCCAGTTTTATAAGAAACTCTTT. It translates to CATWDAQFYKKLF.